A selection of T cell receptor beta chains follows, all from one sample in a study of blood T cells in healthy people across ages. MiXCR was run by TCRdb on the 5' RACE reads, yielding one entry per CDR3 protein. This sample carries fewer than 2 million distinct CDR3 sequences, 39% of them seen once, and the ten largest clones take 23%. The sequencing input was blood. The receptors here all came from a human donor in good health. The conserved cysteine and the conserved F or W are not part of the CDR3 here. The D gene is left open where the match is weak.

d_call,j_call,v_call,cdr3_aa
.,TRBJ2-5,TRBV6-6,ASRRRDQETQY
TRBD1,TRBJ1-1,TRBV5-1,ASSSKGTGEAF
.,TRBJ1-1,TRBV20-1,SARDDDGIAEAF
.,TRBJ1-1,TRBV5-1,ASSGEGQVTEAF
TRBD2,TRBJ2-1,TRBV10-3,ATKLAGGAYNEQF
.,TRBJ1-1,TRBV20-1,SATDPPDPEAF
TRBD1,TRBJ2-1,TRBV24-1,STSDADRVNEQF
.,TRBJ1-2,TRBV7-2,ASSYGDRPRYGYT
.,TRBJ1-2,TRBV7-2,ASSPPADTYGYT
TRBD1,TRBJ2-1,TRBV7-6,ASSLFQGQGPYNEQF
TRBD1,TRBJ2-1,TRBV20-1,SAPVGQGNNEQF
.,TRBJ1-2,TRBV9,ASSVEGRGGYGYT
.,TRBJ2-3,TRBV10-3,AISGLMDSTDTQY
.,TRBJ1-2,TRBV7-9,ASSSGQPDYGYT
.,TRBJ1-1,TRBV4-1,ASSQERRRVAEAF
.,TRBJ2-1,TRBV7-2,ASSVGEGEQF
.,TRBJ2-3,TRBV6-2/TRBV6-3,ASSYSRWDTQY
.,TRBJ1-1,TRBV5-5,ASSPEGPEAF
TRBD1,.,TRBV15,ATSRDPGQGGETQY
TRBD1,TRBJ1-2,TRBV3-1,ASSPNRQGQGYT
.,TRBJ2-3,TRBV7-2,ASSLTLGQPKTDTQY
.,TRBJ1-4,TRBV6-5,ASSLDSNNEKLF
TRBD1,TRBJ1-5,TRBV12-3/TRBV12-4,ASGTTGGNQPQH
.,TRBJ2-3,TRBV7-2,ASSSHWGVTQY
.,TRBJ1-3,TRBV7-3,ASSLNAGHSGNTIY
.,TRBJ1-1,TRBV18,ASSPRRGSNTEAF
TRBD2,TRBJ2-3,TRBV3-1,ASSLTGTSPLTDTQY
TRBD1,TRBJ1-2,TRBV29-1,SAWTGRNGYT
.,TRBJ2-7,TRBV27,ASRAGAYEQY
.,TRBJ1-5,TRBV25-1,ASSEWDSNQPQH
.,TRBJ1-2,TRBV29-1,SGMFQGRGYGYT
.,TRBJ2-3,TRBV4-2,ASSQDTLVDTQY
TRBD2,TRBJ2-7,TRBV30,AWSLGGGLQY
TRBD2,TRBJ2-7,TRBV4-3,ASSQDRGVSYEQY
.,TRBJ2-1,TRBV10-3,AISESGSYEQF
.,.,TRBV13,ASRVRGGETQY
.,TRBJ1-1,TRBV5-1,ASSFRSEAF
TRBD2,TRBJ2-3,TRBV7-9,ASSPRLAGGRADTQY
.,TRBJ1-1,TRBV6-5,ASSRVARTEAF
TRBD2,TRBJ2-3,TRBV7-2,ASRAGTSGGAADTQY
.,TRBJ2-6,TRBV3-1,ASSPGLGSGANVLT
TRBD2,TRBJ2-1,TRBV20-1,SAKTAGTSGVDEQF
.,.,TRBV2,ASSDFLGETQY
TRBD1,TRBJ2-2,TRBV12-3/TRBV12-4,ASSRDSALTGELF
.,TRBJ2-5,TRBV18,ASSPALGGETQY
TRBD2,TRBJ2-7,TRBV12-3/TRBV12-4,ASSLQRGTYEQY
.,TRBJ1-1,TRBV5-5,ARVVRDIDPWRGEAF
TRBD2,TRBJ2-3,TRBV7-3,ASSETGLAGTDTQY
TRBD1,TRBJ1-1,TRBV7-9,ASSVGTGPNTEAF
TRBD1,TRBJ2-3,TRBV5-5,ASSLYRQGAPDTQY
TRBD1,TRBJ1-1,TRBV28,ASSFFMFLDRMNTEAF
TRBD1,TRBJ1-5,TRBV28,ASTFGQGIQPQH